This TCR beta chain derives from a study of glioma-infiltrating T cells after dendritic cell vaccination. Across the study: Glioblastoma patients came from Phase I and II dendritic cell vaccination trials. Monocyte-derived dendritic cells, cultured approximately 7 days with IL-4 and GM-CSF, were pulsed with autologous tumor lysate.

PBMC sampling occurred before vaccination, two weeks after the third dose, and at progression. Up to about 2 ug genomic DNA was used for TCRB CDR3 amplification. This table comes from immunoSEQ multiplex PCR, and its TCRdb copy is limited to in-frame clones, with some not included. The sample has tens of thousands of clones, 85% to 90% seen once. The CDR3 totals 14 residues. Germline CDR1 and CDR2: SEHNR and FQNEAQ (reference sequence). The ends were cut back, 4 bases at V and 5 bases at J, with 14 bases in the middle. The J gene is TRBJ1-1, the V gene TRBV7-9, with D perhaps TRBD1 (6 bases). The source was blood, collected before dendritic cell vaccination. This receptor was identified in a human donor with glioblastoma. The CDR3 region is CASSSAGAATEAFF. CDR3 DNA: TGTGCCAGCAGCTCAGCAGGGGCTGCTACTGAAGCTTTCTTT. The full variable domain, rest sourced from reference TRBV7-9 and TRBJ1-1, is DTGVSQNPRHKITKRGQNVTFRCDPISEHNRLYWYRQTLGQGPEFLTYFQNEAQLEKSRLLSDRFSAERPKGSFSTLEIQRTEQGDSAMYLCASSSAGAATEAFFGQGTRLTVV.